This T cell receptor beta chain was profiled in a study of response to subunit inactivated influenza vaccine. TCRdb redid the calling of the RT-PCR reads with MiXCR, one entry per CDR3 protein. The data hold about 780,000 distinct CDR3 sequences, with about 18% observed a single time. Study-wide findings and caveats: Few additional T cells are recruited per seasonal influenza vaccination, authors suggested.

V lost 0 bases, J lost 8 bases, and 8 bases lay in between. The germline V gene encodes CDR1 MNHEY and CDR2 SVGEGT. CDR3 length: 12 residues. This clonotype was detected a few times. Its specificity is unknown. Sequencing was performed on PBMCs from blood, taken 4 to 6 days after vaccination. This clonotype originated in a man over 45 who received an inactivated influenza vaccine. The chain joins TRBV6-2 or TRBV6-3 to TRBJ2-7; no definite D call. The CDR3 protein is CASSYSGPQQYF. In DNA, the CDR3 is TGTGCCAGCAGTTACTCGGGCCCACAGCAGTACTTC.